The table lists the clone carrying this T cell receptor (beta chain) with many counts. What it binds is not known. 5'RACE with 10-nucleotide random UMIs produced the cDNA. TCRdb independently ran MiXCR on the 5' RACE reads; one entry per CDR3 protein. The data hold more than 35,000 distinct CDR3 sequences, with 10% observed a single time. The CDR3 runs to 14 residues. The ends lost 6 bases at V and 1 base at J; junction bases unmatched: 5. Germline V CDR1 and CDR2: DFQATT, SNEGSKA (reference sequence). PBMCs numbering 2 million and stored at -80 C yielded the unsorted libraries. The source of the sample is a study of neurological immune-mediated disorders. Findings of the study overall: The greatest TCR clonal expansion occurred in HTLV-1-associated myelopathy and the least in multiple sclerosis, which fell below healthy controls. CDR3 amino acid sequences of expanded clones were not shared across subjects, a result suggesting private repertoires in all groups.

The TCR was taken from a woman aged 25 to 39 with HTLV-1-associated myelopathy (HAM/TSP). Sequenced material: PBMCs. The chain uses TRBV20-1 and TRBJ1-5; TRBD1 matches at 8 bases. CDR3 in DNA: TGCAGTGCGAGGACAGGGTTCAGCAATCAGCCCCAGCATTTT. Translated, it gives CSARTGFSNQPQHF.